This T cell receptor beta chain was retrieved from a study of beta chain features in type 1 diabetes. Notes on the study in general: In comparison with healthy donors, patients had naive, central memory and Treg TCRB repertoires that appeared more similar. Among patients with Type 1 diabetes, TCRB CDR3s were moderately but significantly shorter in every one of the four CD4+ subsets.

The sequenced template was cDNA made from the entire isolated RNA. An average of about 3.5 million reads was obtained for naive, central memory and regulatory T cell samples. Here immunoSEQ multiplex PCR was the method, and the copy in TCRdb shows in-frame clones only, minus some. The repertoire holds almost 350,000 clones, roughly a tenth seen once, with 0.95% to 1.1% in the top ten. This clone has only a few counts. The antigen is not known. Germline loops: CDR1 SGHAT, CDR2 FQNNGV. This CDR3 has 13 residues. V lost 5 bases, J lost 4 bases, and 3 bases stayed unmatched. Naive, central memory, regulatory and stem cell-like memory cells within the CD4+ compartment were sorted using CD45RO/CCR7/CD25/CD127/CD95/CD27.

Sequencing was performed on central memory CD4+ T cells from blood. V gene TRBV11-2 combines with J gene TRBJ1-2; 8 nucleotides agree with TRBD1. This TCR derives from a man aged 25-40 years with type 1 diabetes. CDR3 loop: CASSQDRAYGYTF. DNA of the CDR3: TGTGCCAGCAGCCAGGACAGGGCCTATGGCTACACCTTC.